This TCR beta chain was recovered during a study of T cells expressing NK-cell markers. Study at large: Seropositivity for HCMV was found in seven of the eight sequenced donors, with one seronegative.

Scientists made TCR beta cDNA using 5'RACE template switching with UMIs. TCRdb re-called the 5' RACE reads and gives one entry per CDR3 protein, without DNA. The listing records some 16,000 distinct CDR3 sequences. Study findings and constraints: Topping the CD3+CD56-NKG2C+ fraction as well were these clonotypes, in a few donors.

Note on this clonotype: Antigen specificity is unknown.

The germline CDR1 and CDR2 sequences are DFQATT and SNEGSKA (reference sequence). This CDR3 comprises 14 residues. Sequencing was carried out using blood T cells: a sorted CD56 or NKG2C T cell subset, CD4+ or CD8+ T cells, or bulk PBMC T cells (not recorded which). The genes are TRBV20-1 and TRBJ2-5; there is no DNA to check the TCRdb D call of TRBD1. The sequence was collected from a man between 18 and 69 years old in good health. Here the CDR3 reads CSARKTGTQETQYF.